A single TCR beta chain is shown here with its context. The antigen it binds to is not known. It has no much larger one-base neighbor in the sample; base qualities were not kept. This entry belongs to a study of chronic HIV infection and antiretroviral therapy (dated by TCRdb to about 2015). CDR1 and CDR2 are read off the germline V gene as SGDLS and YYNGEE. Trimming takes 1 base from V and 5 bases from J, and the germline ends sit 16 bases apart. CDR3 length: 16 amino acids, cysteine to phenylalanine. Solely the CDR3 DNA is kept, with 48 bases framed from the first base. The library was prepared using 5' RACE. Sequencing took place on an Illumina MiSeq. The public sequencing data were trimmed at Q25 with fastp and processed into clonotypes with MiXCR by TCRdb, which kept only in-frame beta chains. Rows are unified per CDR3 protein, each entry keeping the most common DNA and genes. This sample holds 40,000 to 50,000 distinct CDR3 sequences; about 18% were observed only once. 2.8% of the sample rests with the top ten.

The receptor was derived from an adult who had HIV and had not received antiretroviral therapy, or was an uninfected healthy control (not recorded which). The rearranged chain carries TRBV9 and TRBJ2-1; TRBD2 is a possible D gene, resting on 6 matching bases. The sample comprised peripheral blood. In nucleotides, the sequence is TGTGCCAGCAGCGTAACAAGCGGGTTGGGGCACAATGAGCAGTTCTTC. It specifies CASSVTSGLGHNEQFF.